This T cell receptor (beta chain) was recorded in a study of T cells in Graves' hyperthyroidism and ophthalmopathy. Many counts were recorded for this clonotype. Every diagnosis used clinical symptoms, serum thyroxine and TRAb, thyroid ultrasound and orbital computed tomography. Amplified TCR beta CDR3 regions came from RNA transcripts. Researchers ran a first-round RT-PCR on the TCR CDR3 using the HTBI primer set. MiXCR was run by TCRdb on the multiplex PCR reads, yielding one entry per CDR3 protein. Of fewer than 250,000 distinct CDR3 sequences in the sample, more than 15% are singletons; the top ten hold 50%. Trimming removed 2 bases from V and 3 bases from J, with 10 bases in between. The CDR3 extends over 13 amino acids. In germline, CDR1 is GTSNPN, CDR2 SVGIG (reference sequence).

The sequencing input was blood. The chain combines TRBV30 with TRBJ1-1; D ambiguous. The origin of this receptor is a man aged 50-60 years with Graves' hyperthyroidism. CDR3 amino acids: CAWSYGSHTEAFF. Here the CDR3 DNA reads TGTGCCTGGAGTTACGGCAGTCACACTGAAGCTTTCTTT.